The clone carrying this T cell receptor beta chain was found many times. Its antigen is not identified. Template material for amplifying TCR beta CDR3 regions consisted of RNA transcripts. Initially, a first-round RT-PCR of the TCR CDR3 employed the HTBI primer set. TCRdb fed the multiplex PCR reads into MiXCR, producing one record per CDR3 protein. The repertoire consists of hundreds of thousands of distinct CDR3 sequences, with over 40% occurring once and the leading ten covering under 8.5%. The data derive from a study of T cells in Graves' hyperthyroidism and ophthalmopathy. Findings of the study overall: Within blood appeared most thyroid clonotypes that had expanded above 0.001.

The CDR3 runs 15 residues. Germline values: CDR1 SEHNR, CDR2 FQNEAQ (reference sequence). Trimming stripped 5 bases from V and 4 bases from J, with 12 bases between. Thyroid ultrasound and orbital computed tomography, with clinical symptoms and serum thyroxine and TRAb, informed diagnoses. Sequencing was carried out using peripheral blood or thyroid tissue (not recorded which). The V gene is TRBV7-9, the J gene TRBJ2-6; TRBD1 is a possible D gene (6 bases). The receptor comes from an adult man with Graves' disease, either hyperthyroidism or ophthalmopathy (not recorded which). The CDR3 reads CASSGPGTGANVLTF. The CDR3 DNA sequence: TGTGCCAGCAGCGGACCCGGGACAGGGGCCAACGTCCTGACTTTC.